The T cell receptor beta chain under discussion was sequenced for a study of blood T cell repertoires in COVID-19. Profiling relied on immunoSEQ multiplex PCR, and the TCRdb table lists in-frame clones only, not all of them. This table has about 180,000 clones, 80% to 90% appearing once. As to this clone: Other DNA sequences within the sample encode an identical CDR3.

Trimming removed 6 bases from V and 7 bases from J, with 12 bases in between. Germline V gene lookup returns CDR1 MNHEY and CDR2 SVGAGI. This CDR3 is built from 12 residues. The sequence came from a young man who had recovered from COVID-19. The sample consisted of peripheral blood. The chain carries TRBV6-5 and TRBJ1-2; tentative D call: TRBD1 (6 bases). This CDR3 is CASSNTGSGYTF. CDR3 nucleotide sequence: TGTGCCAGCAGCAATACAGGGTCTGGCTACACCTTC.